The rows below give T cell receptor beta chains drawn from one sample of a study of T cell responses to AZD1222 COVID-19 vaccine. Using immunoSEQ multiplex PCR, the repertoire was profiled, and TCRdb retains in-frame clones only, with some absent. The table lists around 120,000 clones, about 93% of them singletons. Here the sequenced sample was peripheral blood, taken on day 0 of AZD1222 vaccination. The receptors derive from an adult in good health. Both conserved end residues are trimmed from each CDR3. Part of the rows lack a size; the others show once, few, many or a class for expanded clones.

CDR3: ASSVGGGPNEKLF
J: TRBJ1-4
V: TRBV9
size: .

CDR3: ASTSLGHYEQY
J: TRBJ2-7
V: TRBV27
size: once

CDR3: ASSYSGTTYNEQF
J: TRBJ2-1
V: TRBV6-5
size: .

CDR3: ATSDRDGYTDTQY
J: TRBJ2-3
V: TRBV24-1
size: .

CDR3: ASSIGQSLDGELF
J: TRBJ2-2
V: TRBV19
size: .

CDR3: ASSHLSGTGVFGYT
J: TRBJ1-2
V: TRBV4-3
size: .

CDR3: ASSYGLAYYEQY
J: TRBJ2-7
V: TRBV6-2/TRBV6-3
size: .

CDR3: ASSLHTGEKGYT
J: TRBJ1-2
V: TRBV5-1
size: .

CDR3: ASSLGQGEGYGYT
J: TRBJ1-2
V: TRBV11-3
size: .

CDR3: ATSDRQVPYEQY
J: TRBJ2-7
V: TRBV24-1
size: once

CDR3: ASRRDRGNTEAF
J: TRBJ1-1
V: TRBV6-4
size: .

CDR3: ASRGGQSSYNEQF
J: TRBJ2-1
V: TRBV2
size: .

CDR3: ASRVAGLETQY
J: TRBJ2-5
V: TRBV12-3/TRBV12-4
size: .

CDR3: ASSRPGNQPQH
J: TRBJ1-5
V: TRBV4-1
size: .

CDR3: ASSDYRPDQPQH
J: TRBJ1-5
V: TRBV6-4
size: .

CDR3: ASSVGSGANVLT
J: TRBJ2-6
V: TRBV9
size: .

CDR3: ATSVAGDPTDTQY
J: TRBJ2-3
V: TRBV24-1
size: .